These T cell receptor beta chains were read from a single sample in a study of spatial heterogeneity in lung cancer. TCRdb re-called the 5' RACE reads with MiXCR, one entry per CDR3 protein. The top ten hold 28% of the sample, which has some 9,600 distinct CDR3 sequences, approximately 6.3% seen once. The source material was normal lung tissue next to the tumor, sampled at surgery. The receptor set was obtained from a male donor with early-stage non-small cell lung cancer. Both conserved end residues are trimmed from each CDR3. Size values are once, few and many counts, or a class for expanded clones, and some rows have none.

TRBJ2-5 | TRBV12-3/TRBV12-4 | - | ASSLGQGGQETQY
TRBJ1-5 | TRBV20-1 | many | SVGPQGNQPQH
TRBJ2-1 | TRBV30 | many | AWRTTGGSEQF
TRBJ2-2 | TRBV6-5 | many | ASSRLAGGWNTGELF
TRBJ1-1 | TRBV7-9 | many | ASSLMNTEAF
TRBJ2-2 | TRBV5-1 | many | ASRGDDTGELF
TRBJ1-2 | TRBV5-1 | many | ASRQQGYYGYT
TRBJ2-2 | TRBV20-1 | many | SAPVRPGELF
TRBJ1-4 | TRBV2 | many | ASRATGAEKLF
TRBJ2-3 | TRBV7-2 | many | ASSAGGGADTQY
TRBJ2-1 | TRBV7-9 | many | ASSLVLNEQF
TRBJ1-5 | TRBV30 | few | AWSVQGTKGPQH
TRBJ2-7 | TRBV6-4 | many | ASSATGGSVEQY
TRBJ1-3 | TRBV2 | medium-sized | ASSEQAGNTIY
TRBJ1-1 | TRBV16 | many | ASSQGGRAF
TRBJ1-5 | TRBV24-1 | medium-sized | ATSDGGQGTPQH
TRBJ2-5 | TRBV15 | once | DTSRLAGETQY
TRBJ1-4 | TRBV12-3/TRBV12-4 | medium-sized | ASSLRGDEKLF
TRBJ2-1 | TRBV20-1 | many | SASDTSGGQEQF
TRBJ2-5 | TRBV11-2 | many | ASSFDWQTQY
TRBJ1-2 | TRBV2 | - | ASSVGTGSYGYT
TRBJ2-3 | TRBV29-1 | - | SLSKGSSGSFTDTQY
TRBJ1-1 | TRBV2 | medium-sized | ASSADRARSEAF
TRBJ1-2 | TRBV7-9 | many | ASSLNQFTGNGYT
TRBJ2-3 | TRBV4-2 | many | ASSLQTSGDTSTDTQY
TRBJ2-5 | TRBV7-9 | many | ASSLRTDRRQETQY
TRBJ2-5 | TRBV6-6 | many | ASSSRSAQETQY
TRBJ1-2 | TRBV12-3/TRBV12-4 | few | ASSLTGGDYGYT
TRBJ2-2 | TRBV12-3/TRBV12-4 | many | ASSLRGSTGELF
TRBJ1-1 | TRBV28 | many | ASSLGPEAF
TRBJ2-5 | TRBV2 | many | ASSGEGHLYQETQY
TRBJ2-6 | TRBV2 | many | ASSDIRSGANVLT
TRBJ2-1 | TRBV20-1 | many | SASLAGGPDEQF
TRBJ2-3 | TRBV7-9 | many | ASSSRGGLATITDTQY
TRBJ2-3 | TRBV7-2 | many | ASSPDSGGAPDTQY
TRBJ1-2 | TRBV7-9 | medium-sized | ASSPEGGHWRGYT
TRBJ1-1 | TRBV12-3/TRBV12-4 | many | ASSLGPNTEAF
TRBJ1-1 | TRBV5-5 | - | ASRRSEVNTEAF
TRBJ1-2 | TRBV7-9 | many | ASSWDQGGYT
TRBJ2-1 | TRBV28 | many | ASSLTSGGAVFL
TRBJ1-1 | TRBV7-8 | many | ASSLGNRVGNTEAF
TRBJ2-4 | TRBV19 | many | ASSATQGTKNIQY
TRBJ2-7 | TRBV28 | many | ASSTTSGGVGEQY
TRBJ2-7 | TRBV7-8 | many | ASSGDSTYEQY
TRBJ2-3 | TRBV2 | many | ASSRGHTDTQY
TRBJ1-2 | TRBV6-5 | many | ASSVPPRGYT
TRBJ2-5 | TRBV29-1 | many | SVVSGGETQY
TRBJ2-1 | TRBV21-1 | medium-sized | ASSHGGSYNEQF
TRBJ2-3 | TRBV20-1 | few | SALGVAGQY
TRBJ1-1 | TRBV12-3/TRBV12-4 | many | ASSSLDRDTEAF
TRBJ1-1 | TRBV7-9 | many | ASSLQAHTEAF
TRBJ1-4 | TRBV7-2 | - | ASSRAWTENEKLF
TRBJ2-2 | TRBV6-4 | many | ASSVDRRGKLF
TRBJ2-3 | TRBV20-1 | - | SARRLFSTDTQY